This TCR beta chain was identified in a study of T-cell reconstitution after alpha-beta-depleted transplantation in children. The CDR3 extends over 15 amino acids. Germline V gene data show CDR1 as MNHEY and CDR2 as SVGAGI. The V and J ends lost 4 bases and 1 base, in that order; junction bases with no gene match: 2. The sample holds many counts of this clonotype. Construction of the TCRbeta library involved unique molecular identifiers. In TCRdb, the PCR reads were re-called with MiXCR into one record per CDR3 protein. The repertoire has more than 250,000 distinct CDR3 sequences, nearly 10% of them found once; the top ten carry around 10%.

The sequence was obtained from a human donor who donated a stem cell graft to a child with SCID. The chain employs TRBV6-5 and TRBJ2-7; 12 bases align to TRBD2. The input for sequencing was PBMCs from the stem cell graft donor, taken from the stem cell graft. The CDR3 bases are TGTGCCAGCAGTTTGACTAGCGGGGGATCCTACGAGCAGTACTTC. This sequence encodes CASSLTSGGSYEQYF.